This T cell receptor (beta chain) was sequenced for a study of cytomegalovirus exposure and HLA in healthy donors. This clone was counted a few times. The target antigen is unknown. Study outcomes and limitations: 87-base-pair reads could not separate some V segments, including TRBV6-2 and TRBV6-3. Available immune exposure information was restricted to CMV serostatus only. A later examination showed that TCR association rates differed by HLA locus, with DRB1 most and HLA-C fewest.

Primers included in the PCR were 60 Vbeta and 13 Jbeta primers. Generated by immunoSEQ multiplex PCR, the TCRdb table keeps only in-frame clones and is missing some. This table holds 100,000 or so clones, approximately 65% found once. Regarding donors, all were healthy bone marrow donors. V gave up 5 bases and J gave up 1 base, with 14 bases separating them. CDR1 SGHAT and CDR2 FQNNGV come from the germline V gene. This CDR3 has 15 residues. Sequencing input: PBMCs. The TCR sequence derives from a woman in her twenties or thirties in good health and CMV-seropositive. J is TRBJ1-1 and V is TRBV11-2; TRBD1 is a possible D gene (5 bases). The CDR3 sequence is CASSPHGAGNTEAFF. In DNA, the CDR3 is TGTGCCAGCAGCCCTCATGGGGCCGGGAACACTGAAGCTTTCTTT.